These 9 T cell receptor beta chains originate from one sample sequenced in a study of blood T cells in healthy people across ages (dated by TCRdb to 2014 to 2015). Receptor amplification or capture employed 5' RACE. The run used an Illumina HiSeq 2500. A second PCR of about 6 to 12 cycles was run with a J-beta primer mix and a sample-barcoded 5' primer. The public reads were quality trimmed at Q25 with fastp and then assembled into clones with MiXCR by TCRdb, keeping productive beta chains. Entries are consolidated by CDR3 protein sequence, retaining the most common genes and DNA. The sample has about 380,000 distinct CDR3 sequences on record, roughly half of them singletons. Roughly 51% of the sample is in the top ten clones. Sequenced sample: blood. These receptors came from a man aged 60 to 69 in good health.

The rearrangement joins TRBV20-1 to TRBJ2-7; 7 bases map to TRBD1. The V segment lost 3 bases and the J segment 3 bases; nucleotides outside the gene matches: 8. This CDR3 is 14 amino acids long. Germline values: CDR1 DFQATT, CDR2 SNEGSKA (reference sequence). CDR3 DNA: TGCAGTGCTAGGGCAACAGGGGCTTTCTACGAGCAGTACTTC. Its protein product is CSARATGAFYEQYF.

This rearrangement joins TRBV14 to TRBJ2-3, with TRBD2 identical over 7 bases. The V segment lost 6 bases and the J segment 2 bases; nucleotides outside the gene matches: 8. The CDR3 extends over 15 amino acids. The germline V gene encodes CDR1 SGHDN and CDR2 FVKESK. CDR3 sequence (DNA): TGTGCCAGCAGGCCTAGCGGACCCTCCACAGATACGCAGTATTTT. Its translation: CASRPSGPSTDTQYF.

The chain joins TRBV5-1 to TRBJ1-1, with D tentatively TRBD1 (5 bases). Germline lookup yields CDR1 SGHRS and CDR2 YFSETQ. V was shortened by 4 bases and J by 4 bases, with 11 bases between the two germline ends. The CDR3 runs 13 residues. As DNA, the CDR3 is TGCGCCAGCAGCCCCGTTGGGGGCACTGAAGCTTTCTTT. It translates to CASSPVGGTEAFF.

The chain links TRBV29-1 to TRBJ1-2; D is uncertain. CDR1 and CDR2 (germline): SQVTM, ANQGSEA. The ends were cut back, 2 bases at V and 9 bases at J, with 7 bases in the middle. The CDR3 length is 10 residues. The CDR3 is CSVETGSYTF. The CDR3 nucleotides are TGCAGCGTTGAAACGGGTAGCTACACCTTC.

V usage is TRBV25-1 and J usage is TRBJ1-6; no clear D. V was clipped by 5 bases and J by 0 bases, with 8 bases between them. Germline V gene data show CDR1 as MGHDK and CDR2 as SYGVNS. This CDR3 is built from 15 residues. Written as DNA, the CDR3 is TGTGCCAGCAGTTACGGGAGCTCCTATAATTCACCCCTCCACTTT. Translated: CASSYGSSYNSPLHF.

V usage is TRBV4-3 and J usage is TRBJ1-4, with a tentative D call TRBD1 (5 bases). The CDR3 spans 15 residues. The V end lost 0 bases, the J end lost 6 bases, and 11 bases lay between the germline ends. Germline CDR1 and CDR2: LGHNA and YSLEER. The DNA of the CDR3 is TGCGCCAGCAGCCAAGAAGCGGGGCAGGATGAAAAACTGTTTTTT. Its translation: CASSQEAGQDEKLFF.

This clonotype was counted ten times or more. The genes are TRBV28 and TRBJ2-7, with 8 bases that match TRBD2. Trimming at V came to 8 bases and at J to 1 base, leaving 10 bases not matched to a gene. The length of the CDR3 is 15 residues. The germline V gene has CDR1 MDHEN and CDR2 SYDVKM. CDR3 nucleotides: TGTGCCAGCCCCCCAGCGGGGGTTCTATCCTACGAGCAGTACTTC. Translating it yields CASPPAGVLSYEQYF.

This clonotype has a handful of counts. The chain recombines TRBV28 with TRBJ1-1; D might be TRBD1 (6 bases). The germline V gene has CDR1 MDHEN and CDR2 SYDVKM. This CDR3 spans 14 amino acids. Trimming took 6 bases from V and 4 from J, leaving 15 bases between them. CDR3 in DNA: TGTGCCAGCAGACGCACAGGGTACGGCACTGAAGCTTTCTTT. The encoded protein is CASRRTGYGTEAFF.

V is TRBV10-3 and J is TRBJ2-1; 11 bases are shared with TRBD2. The CDR3 has 13 amino acids. Germline V lookup: CDR1 ENHRY, CDR2 SYGVKD. V was pared by 7 bases and J by 5 bases, with 1 base of the junction left unmatched. The chain's CDR3 is CAINSGGDNEQFF. DNA for the CDR3: TGTGCCATCAATAGCGGGGGGGACAATGAGCAGTTCTTC.